This TCR beta chain was documented in a study of CD8+ T cells in alopecia areata. Study conclusions and caveats: Only a single nonresponder existed, so baseline CD8+ expansion links stay unclear. Affected lesional scalp, above all in alopecia totalis/universalis, was more clonal than normal scalp.

Comments on this clone: Its antigen is still unknown.

Treatment denoted: oral pan-JAK inhibitor, 5-10 mg twice daily. Reverse transcription of extracted RNA yielded cDNA, which provided the sequencing template. Sequencing used immunoSEQ multiplex PCR; TCRdb keeps in-frame clones, though not all of them. The repertoire holds more than 110,000 clones, with around half as singletons. The sample was CD8+ T cells sorted from blood, taken at week 4, from a patient treated with tofacitinib. This clonotype was sampled from a human donor with alopecia areata.

CDR3 nucleotide sequence: TGTGCCAGCAGCCCGGGACACCAGACCACAGATACGCAGTATTTT. Its translation is CASSPGHQTTDTQYF. The chain links TRBV7-9 to TRBJ2-3, with D tentatively TRBD1 (6 bases). V gave up 5 bases and J gave up 2 bases, with 14 bases separating them. This CDR3 comprises 15 residues. Germline lookup yields CDR1 SEHNR and CDR2 FQNEAQ (reference sequence).